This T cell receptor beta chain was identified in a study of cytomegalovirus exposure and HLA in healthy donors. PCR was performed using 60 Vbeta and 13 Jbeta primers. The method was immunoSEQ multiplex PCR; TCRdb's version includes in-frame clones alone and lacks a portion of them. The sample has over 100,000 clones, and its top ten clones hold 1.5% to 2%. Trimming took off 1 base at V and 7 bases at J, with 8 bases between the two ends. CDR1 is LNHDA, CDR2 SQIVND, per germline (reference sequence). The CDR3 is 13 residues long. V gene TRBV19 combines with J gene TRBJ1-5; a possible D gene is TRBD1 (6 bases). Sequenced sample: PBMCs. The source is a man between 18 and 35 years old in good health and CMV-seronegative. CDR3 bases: TGTGCCAGTAGTATAGCAGGGGAGCAGCCCCAGCATTTT. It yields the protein CASSIAGEQPQHF.